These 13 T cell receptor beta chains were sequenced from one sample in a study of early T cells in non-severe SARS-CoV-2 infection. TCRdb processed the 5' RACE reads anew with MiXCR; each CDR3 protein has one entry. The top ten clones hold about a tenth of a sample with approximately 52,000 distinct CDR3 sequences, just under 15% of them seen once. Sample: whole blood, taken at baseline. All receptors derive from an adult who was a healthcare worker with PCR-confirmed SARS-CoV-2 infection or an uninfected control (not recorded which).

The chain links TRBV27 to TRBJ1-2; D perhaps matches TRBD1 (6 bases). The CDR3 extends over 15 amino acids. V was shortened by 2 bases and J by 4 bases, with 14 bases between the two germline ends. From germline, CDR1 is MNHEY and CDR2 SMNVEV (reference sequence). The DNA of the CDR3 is TGTGCCAGCAGTTTACCACCCCCAGGGGTCTATGGCTACACCTTC. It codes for CASSLPPPGVYGYTF.

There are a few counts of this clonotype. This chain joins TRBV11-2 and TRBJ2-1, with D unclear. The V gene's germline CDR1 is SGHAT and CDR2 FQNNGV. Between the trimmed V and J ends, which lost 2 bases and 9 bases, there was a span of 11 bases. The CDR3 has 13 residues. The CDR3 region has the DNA TGTGCCAGCAGCTTATCCCGATCGGGTGAGCAGTTCTTC. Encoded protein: CASSLSRSGEQFF.

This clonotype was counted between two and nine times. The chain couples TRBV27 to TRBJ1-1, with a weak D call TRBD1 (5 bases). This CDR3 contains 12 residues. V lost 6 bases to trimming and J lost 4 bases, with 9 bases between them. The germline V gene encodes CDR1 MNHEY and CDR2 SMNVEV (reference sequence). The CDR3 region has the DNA TGTGCCAGCAGGGGGCAGGTCACTGAAGCTTTCTTT. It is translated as CASRGQVTEAFF.

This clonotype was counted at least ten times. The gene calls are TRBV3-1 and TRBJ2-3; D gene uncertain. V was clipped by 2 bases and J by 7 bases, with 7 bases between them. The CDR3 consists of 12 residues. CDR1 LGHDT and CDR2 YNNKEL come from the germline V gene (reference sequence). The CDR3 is CASSQKEYTQYF. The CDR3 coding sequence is TGTGCCAGCAGCCAAAAGGAATATACGCAGTATTTT.

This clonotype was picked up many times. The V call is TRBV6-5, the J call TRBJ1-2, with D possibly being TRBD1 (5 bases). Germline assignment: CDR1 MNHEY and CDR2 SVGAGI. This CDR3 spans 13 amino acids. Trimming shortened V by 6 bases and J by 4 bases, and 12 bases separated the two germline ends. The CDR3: CASRRDRLYGYTF. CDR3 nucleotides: TGTGCCAGCAGGCGGGACCGCCTCTATGGCTACACCTTC.

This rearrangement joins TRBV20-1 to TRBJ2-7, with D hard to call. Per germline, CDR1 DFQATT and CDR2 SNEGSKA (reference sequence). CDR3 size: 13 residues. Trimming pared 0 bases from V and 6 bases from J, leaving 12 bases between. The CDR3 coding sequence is TGCAGTGCTAGAGATCCGGGTTCTATCGAGCAGTACTTC. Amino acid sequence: CSARDPGSIEQYF.

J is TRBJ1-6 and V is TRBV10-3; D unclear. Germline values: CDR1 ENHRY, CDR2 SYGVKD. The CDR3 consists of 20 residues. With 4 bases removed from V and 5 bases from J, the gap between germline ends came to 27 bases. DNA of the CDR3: TGTGCCATCAGTGCATCCTTCACAGTGGGGTCAAATCAAAATAATTCACCCCTCCACTTT. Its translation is CAISASFTVGSNQNNSPLHF.

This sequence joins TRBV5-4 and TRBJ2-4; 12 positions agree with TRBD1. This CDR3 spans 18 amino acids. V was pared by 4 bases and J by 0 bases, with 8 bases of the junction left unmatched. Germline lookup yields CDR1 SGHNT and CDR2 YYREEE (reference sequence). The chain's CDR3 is CASSPGTGGFKAKNIQYF. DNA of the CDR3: TGTGCCAGCAGCCCCGGGACAGGGGGCTTTAAAGCCAAAAACATTCAGTACTTC. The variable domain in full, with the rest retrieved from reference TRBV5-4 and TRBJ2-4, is ETGVTQSPTHLIKTRGQQVTLRCSSQSGHNTVSWYQQALGQGPQFIFQYYREEENGRGNFPPRFSGLQFPNYSSELNVNALELDDSALYLCASSPGTGGFKAKNIQYFGAGTRLSVL.

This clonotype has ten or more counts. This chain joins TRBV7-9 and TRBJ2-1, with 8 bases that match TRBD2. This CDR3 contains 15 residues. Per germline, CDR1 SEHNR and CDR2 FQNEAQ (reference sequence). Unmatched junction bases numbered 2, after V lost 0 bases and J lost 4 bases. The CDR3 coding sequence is TGTGCCAGCAGCTTAGCTAGCGGGATTTACAATGAGCAGTTCTTC. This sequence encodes CASSLASGIYNEQFF.

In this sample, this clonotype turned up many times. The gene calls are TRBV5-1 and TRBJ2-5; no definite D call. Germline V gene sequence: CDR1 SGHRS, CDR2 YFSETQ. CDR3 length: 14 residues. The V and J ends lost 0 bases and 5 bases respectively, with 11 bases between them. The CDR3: CASSLEGLEETQYF. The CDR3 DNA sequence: TGCGCCAGCAGCTTGGAAGGGTTAGAGGAGACCCAGTACTTC.

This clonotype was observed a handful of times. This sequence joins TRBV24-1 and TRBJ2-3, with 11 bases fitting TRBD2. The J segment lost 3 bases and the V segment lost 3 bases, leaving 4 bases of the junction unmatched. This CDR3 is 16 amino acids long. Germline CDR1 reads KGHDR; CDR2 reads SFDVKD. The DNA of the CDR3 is TGTGCCACCAGTGATCCTAGCGGGAGGTATACAGATACGCAGTATTTT. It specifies CATSDPSGRYTDTQYF.

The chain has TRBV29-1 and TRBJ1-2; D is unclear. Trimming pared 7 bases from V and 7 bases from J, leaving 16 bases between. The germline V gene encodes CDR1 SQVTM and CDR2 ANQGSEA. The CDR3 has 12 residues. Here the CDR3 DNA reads TGCAGCGGCGGGCCCGGCGGGGTTGGCTACACCTTC. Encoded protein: CSGGPGGVGYTF.

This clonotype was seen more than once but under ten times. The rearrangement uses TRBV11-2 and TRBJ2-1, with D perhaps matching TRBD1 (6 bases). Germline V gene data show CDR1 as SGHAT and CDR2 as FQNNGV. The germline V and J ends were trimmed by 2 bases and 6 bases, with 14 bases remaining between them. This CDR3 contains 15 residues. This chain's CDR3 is CASSLQEGGFNEQFF. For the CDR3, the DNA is TGTGCCAGCAGCTTACAGGAAGGGGGATTCAATGAGCAGTTCTTC.